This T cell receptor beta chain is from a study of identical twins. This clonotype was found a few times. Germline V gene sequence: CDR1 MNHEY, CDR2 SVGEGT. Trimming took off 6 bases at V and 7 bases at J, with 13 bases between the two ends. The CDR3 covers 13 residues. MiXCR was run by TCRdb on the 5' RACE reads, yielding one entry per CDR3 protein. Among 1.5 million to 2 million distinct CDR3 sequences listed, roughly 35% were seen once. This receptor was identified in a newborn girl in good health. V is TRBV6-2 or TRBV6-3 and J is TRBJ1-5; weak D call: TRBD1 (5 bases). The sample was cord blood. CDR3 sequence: CASRRQTGQPQHF. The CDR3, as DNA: TGTGCCAGCAGGCGACAGACGGGCCAGCCCCAGCATTTT.